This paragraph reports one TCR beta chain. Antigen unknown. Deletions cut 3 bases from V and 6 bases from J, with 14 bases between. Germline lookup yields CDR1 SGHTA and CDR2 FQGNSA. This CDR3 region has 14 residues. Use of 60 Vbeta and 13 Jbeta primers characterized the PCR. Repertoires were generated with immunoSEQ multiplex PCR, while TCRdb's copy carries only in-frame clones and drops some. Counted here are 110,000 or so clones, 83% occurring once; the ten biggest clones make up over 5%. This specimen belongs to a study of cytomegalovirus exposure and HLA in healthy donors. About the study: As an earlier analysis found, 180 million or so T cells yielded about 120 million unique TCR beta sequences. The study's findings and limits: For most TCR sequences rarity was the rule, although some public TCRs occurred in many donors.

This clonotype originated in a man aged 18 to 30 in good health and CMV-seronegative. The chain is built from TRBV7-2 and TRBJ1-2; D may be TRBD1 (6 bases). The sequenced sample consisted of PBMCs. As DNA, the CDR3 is TGTGCCAGCAGCTTTTTAGCAGGGGAAAATGGCTACACCTTC. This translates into CASSFLAGENGYTF.